This T cell receptor beta chain came from a study of CXCR3-negative and CXCR3-positive naive CD8 T cells. Study at large: The libraries together contributed about 130 million TRB reads, each supplying about 1.5 +/- 0.3 million.

Germline CDR1 reads SQVTM; CDR2 reads ANQGSEA. CDR3 length equals 14 residues. Via 5' RACE with UMI labels, TRB cDNA libraries were prepared. TCRdb reprocessed the 5' RACE reads, with one entry per CDR3 protein and no DNA. Across 40,000 to 45,000 distinct CDR3 sequences, the top ten clones capture 1.5% to 2% of the sample. This receptor was obtained from a human donor in good health. Some clones in this sample may be carry-over from other donors' samples. Sample: naive CXCR3- CD8+ T cells from blood. Subset indicated: CD45RO-CCR7+CD27+CD95- naive CD8+ T cells lacking CXCR3 (TNR3-). The chain combines TRBV29-1 with TRBJ2-3. The CDR3 is CSVAPLASTDTQYF.